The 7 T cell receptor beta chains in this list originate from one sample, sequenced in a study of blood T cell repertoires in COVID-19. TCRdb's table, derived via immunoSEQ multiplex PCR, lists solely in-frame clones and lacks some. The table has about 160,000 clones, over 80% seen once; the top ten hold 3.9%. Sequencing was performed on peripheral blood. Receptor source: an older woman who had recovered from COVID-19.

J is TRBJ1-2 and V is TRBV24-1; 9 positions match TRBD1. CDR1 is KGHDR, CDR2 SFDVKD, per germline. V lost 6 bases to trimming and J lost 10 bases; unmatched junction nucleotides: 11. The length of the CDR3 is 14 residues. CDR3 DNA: TGTGCCACCAGTTCACAGGGGGCCTCTTTTGACTACACCTTC. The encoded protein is CATSSQGASFDYTF.

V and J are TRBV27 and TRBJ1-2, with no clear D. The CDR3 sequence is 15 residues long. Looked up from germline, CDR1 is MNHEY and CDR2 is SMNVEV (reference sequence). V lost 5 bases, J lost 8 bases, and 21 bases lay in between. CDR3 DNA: TGTGCCAGCAGTCCATACTCCCTCGGGAGGTGGGGCTACACCTTC. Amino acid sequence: CASSPYSLGRWGYTF.

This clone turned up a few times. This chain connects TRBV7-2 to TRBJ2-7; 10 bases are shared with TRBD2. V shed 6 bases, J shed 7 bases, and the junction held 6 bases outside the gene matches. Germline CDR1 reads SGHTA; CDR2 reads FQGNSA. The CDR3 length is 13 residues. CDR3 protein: CASSQGLAEEQYF. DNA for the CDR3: TGTGCCAGCAGTCAAGGACTAGCGGAAGAGCAGTACTTC.

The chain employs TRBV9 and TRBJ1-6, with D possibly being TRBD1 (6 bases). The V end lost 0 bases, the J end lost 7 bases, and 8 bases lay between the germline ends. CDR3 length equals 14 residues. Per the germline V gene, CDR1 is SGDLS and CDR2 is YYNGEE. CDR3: CASSVGQGNSPLHF. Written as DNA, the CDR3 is TGTGCCAGCAGCGTAGGCCAGGGGAATTCACCCCTCCACTTT.

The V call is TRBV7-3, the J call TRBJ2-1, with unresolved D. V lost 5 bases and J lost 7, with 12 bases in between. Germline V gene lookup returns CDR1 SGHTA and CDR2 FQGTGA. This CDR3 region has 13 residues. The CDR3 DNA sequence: TGTGCCAGCAGCGTCATTGGCGGAAATGAGCAGTTCTTC. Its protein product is CASSVIGGNEQFF.

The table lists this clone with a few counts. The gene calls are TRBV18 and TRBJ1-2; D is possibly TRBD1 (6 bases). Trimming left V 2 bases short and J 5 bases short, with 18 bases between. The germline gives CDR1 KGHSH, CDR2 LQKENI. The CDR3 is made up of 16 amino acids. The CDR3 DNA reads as TGTGCCAGCTCACCAACGCGGACTGGGCAGGGGTATGGCTACACCTTC. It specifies CASSPTRTGQGYGYTF.

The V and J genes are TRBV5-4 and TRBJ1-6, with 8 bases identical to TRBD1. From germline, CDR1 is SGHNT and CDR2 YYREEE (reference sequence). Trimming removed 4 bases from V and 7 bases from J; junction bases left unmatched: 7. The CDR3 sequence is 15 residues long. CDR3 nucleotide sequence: TGTGCCAGCAGCCCGATGACAGGGGAAAATTCACCCCTCCACTTT. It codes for CASSPMTGENSPLHF.